Described below is a single T cell receptor beta chain sequence and its context. The entry originates in a study of T cell responses to AZD1222 COVID-19 vaccine. Profiled with immunoSEQ multiplex PCR; TCRdb holds only in-frame clones, not every one. The sample lists more than 95,000 clones, about 82% occurring once. Recipients boosted at about 4 weeks or about 12 weeks are pooled. The CDR3 contains 16 residues. Germline CDR1 is LNHDA and CDR2 is SQIVND (reference sequence). With 9 bases removed from V and 0 bases from J, the gap between germline ends came to 15 bases. This TCR came from an adult who received the AZD1222 COVID-19 vaccine. The sample here was peripheral blood, taken 28 days after the second AZD1222 dose. The rearrangement uses TRBV19 and TRBJ2-6; maybe TRBD1 (6 bases). This CDR3 reads CASTGQTYSGANVLTF. The CDR3 region has the DNA TGTGCCAGCACAGGACAGACTTACTCTGGGGCCAACGTCCTGACTTTC.